This T cell receptor beta chain was identified in a study of blood T cell repertoires in COVID-19. CDR3 length: 14 residues. V lost 7 bases, J lost 10 bases, and 11 bases stayed unmatched. Germline CDR1 MNHEY, CDR2 SVGAGI. Clones were read by immunoSEQ multiplex PCR, and TCRdb kept only the in-frame ones, dropping some. This sample has tens of thousands of clones, with 65% to 85% found just once. The sample was peripheral blood. The rearrangement joins TRBV6-5 to TRBJ1-4; 8 bases are a match to TRBD1. This receptor was obtained from a man between 65 and 85 years old with acute or convalescent COVID-19. The CDR3 here is CASTPDRDFGKLFF. CDR3 nucleotide sequence: TGTGCCAGCACTCCGGACAGGGATTTTGGAAAACTGTTTTTT.